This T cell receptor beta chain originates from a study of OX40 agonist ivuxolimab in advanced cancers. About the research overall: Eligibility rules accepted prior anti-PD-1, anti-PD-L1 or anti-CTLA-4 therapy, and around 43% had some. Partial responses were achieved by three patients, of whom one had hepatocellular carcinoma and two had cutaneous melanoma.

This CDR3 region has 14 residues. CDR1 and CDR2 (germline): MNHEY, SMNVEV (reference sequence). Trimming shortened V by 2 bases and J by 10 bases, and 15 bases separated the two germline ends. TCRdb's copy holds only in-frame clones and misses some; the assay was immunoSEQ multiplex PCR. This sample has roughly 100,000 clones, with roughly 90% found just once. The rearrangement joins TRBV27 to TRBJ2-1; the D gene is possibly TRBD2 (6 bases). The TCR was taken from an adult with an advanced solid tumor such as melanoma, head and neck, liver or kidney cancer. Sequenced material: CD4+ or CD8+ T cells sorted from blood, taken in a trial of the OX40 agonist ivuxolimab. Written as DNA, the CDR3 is TGTGCCAGCAGTTTAGGGGGGAGGTTTCGGGAGCAGTTCTTC. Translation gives CASSLGGRFREQFF.